Shown below are 10 T cell receptor beta chains from a single sample sequenced in a study of immune evolution from preneoplasia to lung adenocarcinoma. The protocol was immunoSEQ multiplex PCR, while the TCRdb copy is restricted to in-frame clones and leaves out a portion. Of 3,500 to 4,000 clones in the sample, roughly four fifths are singletons; the top ten hold around a sixth. Sequencing was carried out using FFPE minimally invasive lung adenocarcinoma tissue. The source of these receptors is a person aged 60-79 years with lung adenocarcinoma.

J is TRBJ1-5 and V is TRBV19, with 9 bases aligning to TRBD1. V lost 4 bases to trimming and J lost 7 bases; unmatched junction nucleotides: 14. Germline V CDR1 and CDR2: LNHDA, SQIVND (reference sequence). This CDR3 is 17 amino acids long. The CDR3 sequence: CASSTRPGQGTAQPQHF. The CDR3 DNA is TGTGCCAGTAGTACCCGGCCGGGACAGGGAACCGCACAGCCCCAGCATTTT.

This chain connects TRBV28 to TRBJ1-2; TRBD1 is a possible D gene (5 bases). The V gene's germline CDR1 is MDHEN and CDR2 SYDVKM. V gave up 4 bases and J gave up 4 bases, with 13 bases separating them. The CDR3 has 14 amino acids. The chain's CDR3 is CASSSGTVTYGYTF. CDR3 nucleotide sequence: TGTGCCAGCAGTTCCGGGACGGTCACCTATGGCTACACCTTC.

The chain recombines TRBV28 with TRBJ1-6; D might be TRBD1 (6 bases). V was clipped by 5 bases and J by 7 bases, with 21 bases between them. Per the germline V gene, CDR1 is MDHEN and CDR2 is SYDVKM. The CDR3 has 17 residues. Here the CDR3 reads CASSLPSGGRRNSPLHF. The DNA for the CDR3 is TGTGCCAGCAGTCTCCCCTCGGGGGGCAGGCGGAATTCACCCCTCCACTTT.

Sample share makes this clone large. V is TRBV5-1 and J is TRBJ2-6; D is unresolved. Germline values: CDR1 SGHRS, CDR2 YFSETQ. The CDR3 sequence is 15 residues long. V shed 1 base and J shed 0 bases, with 5 bases lying between them. This chain's CDR3 is CASSLSLSGANVLTF. CDR3 bases: TGCGCCAGCAGCTTGTCTCTCTCTGGGGCCAACGTCCTGACTTTC.

A few counts support this clone. The CDR3 DNA reads as TGTGCCAGCAGTTACTCGACTAGTACTTACGAGCAGTACTTC. Translation gives CASSYSTSTYEQYF. V is TRBV6-5 and J is TRBJ2-7, with D perhaps TRBD2 (6 bases). Germline CDR1 is MNHEY and CDR2 is SVGAGI. Trimming stripped 0 bases from V and 4 bases from J, with 10 bases between. The CDR3 runs 14 residues.

This chain links TRBV19 with TRBJ2-2; tentative D call: TRBD1 (6 bases). This CDR3 has 16 residues. Germline-derived CDR1 and CDR2 are LNHDA and SQIVND (reference sequence). Trimming cost V 2 bases and J 2 bases, with 12 bases left between them. This CDR3 reads CASSIWWDTNTGELFF. The CDR3 region has the DNA TGTGCCAGTAGTATATGGTGGGACACCAACACCGGGGAGCTGTTTTTT.

V gene TRBV15 combines with J gene TRBJ1-5; no clear D. V was cut by 5 bases and J by 0 bases, with 8 bases left in between. Germline CDR1 and CDR2: LNHNV and YYDKDF (reference sequence). This CDR3 region has 14 residues. This CDR3 is CATSGGISNQPQHF. The DNA for the CDR3 is TGTGCCACCAGCGGAGGGATTAGCAATCAGCCCCAGCATTTT.

As regards this clone: Because the CDR3 is missing its conserved closing phenylalanine or tryptophan, this is likely a read error. The DNA is left out, because the CDR3 cannot be placed on it with certainty; the CDR3 is given as TCRdb lists it. The chain joins TRBV28 to TRBJ2-7; the table's D call, TRBD1, was not checked against the DNA. CDR1 is MDHEN and CDR2 is SYDVKM in the germline V gene. Termini included, the CDR3 measures 10 amino acids. The CDR3 loop reads CASSSPDRDL.

This clone was detected only once. The rearrangement uses TRBV25-1 and TRBJ2-1, with TRBD1 as a possible D gene (6 bases). Germline V lookup: CDR1 MGHDK, CDR2 SYGVNS. V was clipped by 5 bases and J by 6 bases, with 17 bases between them. The CDR3 is made up of 15 amino acids. CDR3 nucleotides: TGTGCCAGCAGTCCACGACAGGCCCTATGCAATGAGCAGTTCTTC. Residues: CASSPRQALCNEQFF. Combining the CDR3 with reference TRBV25-1 and TRBJ2-1 gives the whole variable domain EADIYQTPRYLVIGTGKKITLECSQTMGHDKMYWYQQDPGMELHLIHYSYGVNSTEKGDLSSESTVSRIRTEHFPLTLESARPSHTSQYLCASSPRQALCNEQFFGPGTRLTVL.

The gene calls are TRBV29-1 and TRBJ2-7; tentatively, D is TRBD1 or TRBD2 (5 bases each). The length of the CDR3 is 14 residues. The ends were cut back, 6 bases at V and 0 bases at J, with 15 bases in the middle. Germline CDR1 SQVTM, CDR2 ANQGSEA. CDR3 amino acids: CSVDRDGGSYEQYF. CDR3 nucleotide sequence: TGCAGCGTAGACCGGGACGGCGGCTCCTACGAGCAGTACTTC.